The 21 T cell receptor beta chains below come from one sample, sequenced in a study of blood T cells in healthy people across ages. Primed by a sample-barcoded 5' primer and a J-beta primer mix, a second PCR proceeded for 7 to 11 cycles. TCRdb used MiXCR to reprocess the 5' RACE reads, holding one entry per CDR3 protein. The sample lists roughly 1.6 million distinct CDR3 sequences; around 36% were seen once. The sample comprised blood. The receptors stem from a woman aged 25 to 45 in good health.

This clonotype was seen repeatedly, ten times or more. V is TRBV6-5 and J is TRBJ2-1; no definite D call. V was trimmed by 5 bases and J by 0 bases, leaving 17 bases between them. The CDR3 is 17 residues long. CDR1 is MNHEY and CDR2 is SVGAGI in the germline V gene. CDR3 region: CASSLSSLPYSYNEQFF. The CDR3 bases are TGTGCCAGCAGTCTATCGAGTCTACCATACTCCTACAATGAGCAGTTCTTC.

The chain uses TRBV10-3 and TRBJ2-7; 7 bases match TRBD1. CDR3 length equals 15 residues. The J segment lost 7 bases and the V segment lost 7 bases, leaving 16 bases of the junction unmatched. Germline V gene data show CDR1 as ENHRY and CDR2 as SYGVKD. In DNA, the CDR3 is TGTGCCATCAAGAGAGGGGCAGGGGGTGGGAGAGAGCAGTACTTC. This translates into CAIKRGAGGGREQYF.

The CDR3 region is CASSLLVQKQYF. In DNA form, the CDR3 reads TGTGCCAGCAGTTTACTGGTTCAGAAGCAGTACTTC. The chain employs TRBV28 and TRBJ2-5; D remains ambiguous. Germline V gives CDR1 MDHEN, CDR2 SYDVKM. Trimming pared 2 bases from V and 11 bases from J, leaving 12 bases between. This CDR3 spans 12 amino acids.

The rearrangement uses TRBV10-3 and TRBJ1-1, with 8 bases matching TRBD1. The J segment lost 1 base and the V segment lost 3 bases, leaving 22 bases of the junction unmatched. The CDR3 extends over 21 amino acids. Per the germline V gene, CDR1 is ENHRY and CDR2 is SYGVKD. The CDR3 spells CAISDPSGGPNARRGNTEAFF. The CDR3 coding sequence is TGTGCCATCAGTGACCCCTCAGGGGGCCCAAACGCCCGGCGGGGGAACACTGAAGCTTTCTTT.

The chain is built from TRBV6-2 or TRBV6-3 and TRBJ1-6; 7 positions match TRBD1. V trimming: 2 bases; J trimming: 8 bases; junction bases outside the gene matches: 9. The CDR3 is 16 residues long. Per germline, CDR1 MNHEY and CDR2 SVGEGT. The CDR3 spells CASSYGRGTDDSPLHF. CDR3 DNA: TGTGCCAGCAGTTACGGGCGCGGGACAGATGATTCACCCCTCCACTTT.

The V and J genes are TRBV5-1 and TRBJ2-1; 8 bases agree with TRBD1. CDR3 length equals 14 residues. V lost 0 bases and J lost 8; bases outside the gene matches: 4. Germline lookup yields CDR1 SGHRS and CDR2 YFSETQ. For the CDR3, the DNA is TGCGCCAGCAGCTTGGAGACAGGGGTAGATGAGCAGTTCTTC. Its translation is CASSLETGVDEQFF.

J is TRBJ1-2 and V is TRBV6-1, with 10 bases fitting TRBD1. The trim removed 2 bases at V and 4 bases at J, leaving 10 bases unmatched. Germline CDR1 and CDR2: MNHNS and SASEGT. This CDR3 is 17 amino acids long. CDR3 in DNA: TGTGCCAGCAGTGAACTTGACAGGGGGCGCCTTTGCTATGGCTACACCTTC. As protein: CASSELDRGRLCYGYTF.

This clonotype was seen only a few times. This chain uses TRBV15 with TRBJ2-2; TRBD2 agrees at 8 bases. The J segment lost 0 bases and the V segment lost 1 base, leaving 1 base of the junction unmatched. Per germline, CDR1 LNHNV and CDR2 YYDKDF (reference sequence). This CDR3 contains 16 residues. CDR3 in DNA: TGTGCCACCAGCAGAGGCGGGGGGACGAACACCGGGGAGCTGTTTTTT. Amino acid sequence: CATSRGGGTNTGELFF.

V gene TRBV2 combines with J gene TRBJ2-2; D is uncertain. The CDR3 is 14 amino acids. Trimming took 7 bases from V and 6 from J, leaving 15 bases between them. The germline CDR1 and CDR2 sequences are SNHLY and FYNNEI. The CDR3, as DNA: TGTGCCAGCAATTCCTTATCAGCCGCCGGGGAGCTGTTTTTT. Translated, it gives CASNSLSAAGELFF.

The genes are TRBV3-1 and TRBJ2-4; D may be TRBD2 (6 bases). Germline V gene sequence: CDR1 LGHDT, CDR2 YNNKEL (reference sequence). Trimming left V 0 bases short and J 7 bases short, with 10 bases between. The CDR3 length is 14 residues. This CDR3 is CASSQETGGNIQYF. The CDR3 DNA follows: TGTGCCAGCAGCCAAGAAACAGGAGGGAACATTCAGTACTTC.

The chain employs TRBV12-3 or TRBV12-4 and TRBJ1-5; maybe TRBD1 (6 bases). This CDR3 spans 17 amino acids. V lost 0 bases to trimming and J lost 4 bases, with 16 bases between them. CDR3 DNA sequence: TGTGCCAGCAGTTTAGCGGGGACAAGACGAATGAATCAGCCCCAGCATTTT. Residues: CASSLAGTRRMNQPQHF.

V usage is TRBV5-6 and J usage is TRBJ2-3; no clear D. V dropped 0 bases and J dropped 4 bases, with 9 bases sitting between them. The CDR3 length is 14 residues. The germline gives CDR1 SGHDT, CDR2 YYEEEE. In DNA form, the CDR3 reads TGTGCCAGCAGCTTGGATTCTCGGGCAGATACGCAGTATTTT. The encoded protein is CASSLDSRADTQYF.

As for this clonotype: In this CDR3 the conserved last residue, phenylalanine or tryptophan, is missing, so a read error is likely. The CDR3 region has the DNA TGCAGTGCTGCCCAACAGGGGTTAATCGAGACCCAGTACATC. This codes for CSAAQQGLIETQYI. This chain joins TRBV20-1 and TRBJ2-5; 7 bases align to TRBD1. Germline-derived CDR1 and CDR2 are DFQATT and SNEGSKA (reference sequence). The CDR3 runs 14 residues. V dropped 5 bases and J dropped 5; count of bases not matched to a gene: 11.

This clonotype was recorded a few times. This chain links TRBV6-2 or TRBV6-3 with TRBJ2-1; TRBD2 is a possible D gene (6 bases). Germline assignment: CDR1 MNHEY and CDR2 SVGEGT. This CDR3 is 15 amino acids long. V was trimmed by 2 bases and J by 10 bases, leaving 18 bases between them. The CDR3 region is CASSYGGSGAGEQFF. The CDR3 nucleotides read TGTGCCAGCAGTTACGGTGGTAGCGGAGCAGGAGAGCAGTTCTTC.

The table lists this clonotype with many counts. The genes are TRBV29-1 and TRBJ2-1, with 9 positions matching TRBD2. Germline-derived CDR1 and CDR2 are SQVTM and ANQGSEA. CDR3 length: 13 amino acids. V lost 7 bases, J lost 10 bases, and 11 bases stayed unmatched. The CDR3 region is CSDLRAGGGEQFF. DNA of the CDR3: TGCAGCGATCTCCGAGCGGGAGGTGGAGAGCAGTTCTTC.

The rearrangement uses TRBV12-3 or TRBV12-4 and TRBJ1-2, with TRBD1 matching 7 bases. This CDR3 has 14 amino acids. J lost 4 bases, V lost 5 bases, and 7 bases had no gene match. CDR3 nucleotide sequence: TGTGCCAGCAGTACCGGGACAGCCCTCTATGGCTACACCTTC. Translated, it gives CASSTGTALYGYTF.

The chain has TRBV6-6 and TRBJ1-1; possible D gene TRBD1, 6 bases. CDR1 is MNHNY and CDR2 is SVGAGI in the germline V gene (reference sequence). V shed 0 bases and J shed 10 bases, with 12 bases lying between them. The CDR3 is 13 residues long. The CDR3: CASSYSRGGGAFF. Here the CDR3 DNA reads TGTGCCAGCAGTTACTCAAGGGGGGGGGGAGCTTTCTTT.

This clonotype was seen at least ten times. This sequence joins TRBV20-1 and TRBJ2-5; tentatively, D is TRBD1 (6 bases). This CDR3 has 12 residues. Germline loops: CDR1 DFQATT, CDR2 SNEGSKA (reference sequence). Trimming stripped 6 bases from V and 5 bases from J, with 13 bases between. CDR3 amino acids: CSAAGTIETQYF. DNA of the CDR3: TGCAGTGCCGCCGGGACAATTGAGACCCAGTACTTC.

CDR3 sequence reads: CASSERFAYNEQFF. CDR3 in DNA: TGTGCCAGCAGTGAAAGGTTCGCGTACAATGAGCAGTTCTTC. This chain connects TRBV6-1 to TRBJ2-1; D not certain. Germline CDR1 is MNHNS and CDR2 is SASEGT. V lost 2 bases and J 4 bases, leaving 9 bases between the germline ends. The CDR3 covers 14 residues.

There are many counts of this clonotype. The CDR3 region is CASSRQLLPNYGYTF. CDR3 DNA sequence: TGTGCCAGCAGCAGACAGCTTTTACCTAACTATGGCTACACCTTC. The chain combines TRBV6-2 or TRBV6-3 with TRBJ1-2; the D gene is possibly TRBD1 (5 bases). This CDR3 spans 15 amino acids. The germline CDR1 and CDR2 sequences are MNHEY and SVGEGT. Between the trimmed V and J ends, which lost 6 bases and 0 bases, there was a span of 14 bases.

The genes are TRBV7-9 and TRBJ1-2; no definite D call. The V gene's germline CDR1 is SEHNR and CDR2 FQNEAQ (reference sequence). The length of the CDR3 is 12 residues. V lost 10 bases, J lost 3 bases, and 12 bases lay in between. CDR3 bases: TGTGCCACCAGTGTGTCGGACTATGGCTACACCTTC. Its protein is CATSVSDYGYTF. The full variable domain, its missing parts supplied by reference TRBV7-9 and TRBJ1-2, is DTGVSQNPRHKITKRGQNVTFRCDPISEHNRLYWYRQTLGQGPEFLTYFQNEAQLEKSRLLSDRFSAERPKGSFSTLEIQRTEQGDSAMYLCATSVSDYGYTFGSGTRLTVV.